These 16 T cell receptor beta chains originate from one sample sequenced in a study of cytomegalovirus exposure and HLA in healthy donors. PCR amplification relied on 60 Vbeta primers (plus 13 Jbeta primers). The table came from immunoSEQ multiplex PCR; TCRdb's copy has only in-frame clones and leaves some out. Listed are about 130,000 clones; 1.5% to 2% falls within the top ten. Source material: PBMCs. These receptors were obtained from a man in his late teens or twenties in good health and CMV-seronegative.

The J gene is TRBJ2-7, the V gene TRBV6-5; 7 bases map to TRBD1. CDR1 and CDR2 (germline): MNHEY, SVGAGI. This CDR3 is 14 amino acids long. V lost 6 bases to trimming and J lost 6 bases; unmatched junction nucleotides: 11. The CDR3 DNA follows: TGTGCCAGCAGGCTGACAGGGCGTGTCGCCGAGCAGTACTTC. Amino acids: CASRLTGRVAEQYF.

V is TRBV28 and J is TRBJ1-2; 7 bases match TRBD1. Germline CDR1 MDHEN, CDR2 SYDVKM. V lost 6 bases, J lost 4 bases, and 5 bases stayed unmatched. This CDR3 comprises 13 residues. In DNA, the CDR3 is TGTGCCAGCAGATCAGGGGGAGTCTATGGCTACACCTTC. This translates into CASRSGGVYGYTF.

The chain recombines TRBV5-6 with TRBJ2-1, with a possible D match to TRBD2 (6 bases). Germline V lookup: CDR1 SGHDT, CDR2 YYEEEE. Trimming pared 7 bases from V and 6 bases from J, leaving 17 bases between. The CDR3 extends over 14 amino acids. CDR3 DNA: TGTGCCAGCCTCCTTGCAGGAGGGAGCAATGAGCAGTTCTTC. Translation: CASLLAGGSNEQFF.

J is TRBJ2-5 and V is TRBV10-1; 7 bases are a match to TRBD1. The CDR3 contains 15 residues. The J segment lost 2 bases and the V segment lost 1 base, leaving 4 bases of the junction unmatched. CDR1 and CDR2 (germline): WNHNN, SYGVQD (reference sequence). CDR3 in amino acids: CASSEWTGEQETQYF. The CDR3 DNA reads as TGCGCCAGCAGTGAGTGGACAGGCGAACAAGAGACCCAGTACTTC.

The genes are TRBV9 and TRBJ2-3, with 10 bases lining up with TRBD2. V lost 2 bases to trimming and J lost 1 base; unmatched junction nucleotides: 1. Germline V CDR1 and CDR2: SGDLS, YYNGEE. The CDR3 extends over 15 amino acids. This CDR3 is CASSVGTSGTDTQYF. CDR3 DNA sequence: TGTGCCAGCAGCGTCGGGACTAGCGGCACAGATACGCAGTATTTT.

The genes are TRBV7-2 and TRBJ1-5; D is perhaps TRBD1 (6 bases). CDR3 length equals 15 residues. The V gene's germline CDR1 is SGHTA and CDR2 FQGNSA. V lost 5 bases, J lost 7 bases, and 18 bases lay in between. The CDR3 region has the DNA TGTGCCAGCAGCCGTGACAGGAGTGTAGGCCAGCCCCAGCATTTT. As protein: CASSRDRSVGQPQHF.

This sequence joins TRBV6-5 and TRBJ1-2, with 9 bases that match TRBD1. Germline assignment: CDR1 MNHEY and CDR2 SVGAGI. After removal of 2 bases from V and 7 bases from J, the junction contained 2 bases not matched to a gene. The CDR3 has 13 amino acids. Here the CDR3 DNA reads TGTGCCAGCAGTTACCCGGGACAGGGTGGCTACACCTTC. This encodes CASSYPGQGGYTF.

CDR3 nucleotide sequence: TGTGCCAGCAGTTTAGGACAGGCCCTGAACACCGGGGAGCTGTTTTTT. Its protein product is CASSLGQALNTGELFF. The rearrangement links TRBV28 to TRBJ2-2, with 7 bases identical to TRBD1. The germline CDR1 and CDR2 sequences are MDHEN and SYDVKM. There are 16 residues in the CDR3. V dropped 2 bases and J dropped 1; count of bases not matched to a gene: 4.

The chain is built from TRBV6-5 and TRBJ2-1, with D tentatively TRBD1 (5 bases). Per germline, CDR1 MNHEY and CDR2 SVGAGI. Trimming pared 4 bases from V and 9 bases from J, leaving 19 bases between. The CDR3 runs to 15 residues. CDR3 in DNA: TGTGCCAGCAGTTCCCGGACAAAGGGATGGAGTGAGCAGTTCTTC. Its protein product is CASSSRTKGWSEQFF.

Written as DNA, the CDR3 is TGTGCCAGCCAGAGGGCTAGTTCCCACGAGCAGTACTTC. Translated, it gives CASQRASSHEQYF. The V call is TRBV27, the J call TRBJ2-7, with D perhaps TRBD2 (5 bases). The CDR3 has 13 amino acids. Germline V gene data show CDR1 as MNHEY and CDR2 as SMNVEV (reference sequence). The V end lost 8 bases, the J end lost 5 bases, and 16 bases lay between the germline ends.

The chain's CDR3 is CASSDSDSDTEAFF. DNA for the CDR3: TGTGCCAGCAGTGACTCCGACAGTGACACTGAAGCTTTCTTT. The chain has TRBV6-4 and TRBJ1-1; perhaps TRBD1 as D (5 bases). The CDR3 is 14 residues long. Trimming left V 0 bases short and J 3 bases short, with 8 bases between. The germline V gene encodes CDR1 MRHNA and CDR2 SNTAGT.

The chain links TRBV7-9 to TRBJ2-7; the match to TRBD1 covers 11 bases. Germline V CDR1 and CDR2: SEHNR, FQNEAQ (reference sequence). The length of the CDR3 is 16 residues. The ends lost 1 base at V and 6 bases at J; junction bases unmatched: 8. CDR3 nucleotides: TGTGCCAGCAGCTTAGAATCGGGGACAGGGGGTAGCGAGCAGTACTTC. Amino acid sequence: CASSLESGTGGSEQYF.

The chain uses TRBV28 and TRBJ2-1, with 11 positions matching TRBD2. The CDR3 length is 17 residues. The germline V gene encodes CDR1 MDHEN and CDR2 SYDVKM. V was pared by 5 bases and J by 2 bases, with 8 bases of the junction left unmatched. This CDR3 reads CASSPYSGRAPYNEQFF. Written as DNA, the CDR3 is TGTGCCAGCAGTCCCTATAGCGGGAGGGCCCCCTACAATGAGCAGTTCTTC.

V and J are TRBV5-1 and TRBJ2-7; 7 bases fit TRBD1. The ends lost 3 bases at V and 7 bases at J; junction bases unmatched: 4. This CDR3 spans 12 amino acids. The germline CDR1 and CDR2 sequences are SGHRS and YFSETQ. The CDR3 DNA reads as TGCGCCAGCAGCTCACAGGGGAGAGAGCAGTACTTC. It translates to CASSSQGREQYF.

The genes are TRBV9 and TRBJ2-7, with TRBD1 matching over 7 bases. V was pared by 2 bases and J by 5 bases, with 7 bases of the junction left unmatched. CDR3 length equals 14 residues. Germline assignment: CDR1 SGDLS and CDR2 YYNGEE. The CDR3: CASSVRQGSHEQYF. CDR3 DNA: TGTGCCAGCAGCGTCAGACAGGGAAGCCACGAGCAGTACTTC.

The rearrangement joins TRBV14 to TRBJ2-5; no definite D call. The ends were cut back, 2 bases at V and 1 base at J, with 14 bases in the middle. Germline V CDR1 and CDR2: SGHDN, FVKESK. The CDR3 spans 16 residues. The CDR3 here is CASSQPATHLQETQYF. In DNA form, the CDR3 reads TGTGCCAGCAGCCAACCGGCGACACACCTCCAAGAGACCCAGTACTTC.